This TCR beta chain is from a study of CD4 T cells in relation to SARS-CoV-2 and coronaviruses. Overall study: After nine to eleven days of antigen culture, PBMC TCR beta CDR3s were sequenced.

Unexposed donor CD4+ T cells date from about 2011-2018, before the COVID-19 pandemic. CD4+ T cells were isolated from the cells after around eleven days of culture. As cell numbers allowed, unexposed-donor CD4+ T cells faced SARS-CoV-2 S/N and four cold-coronavirus spikes. Fresh IL-2 medium replaced half the medium on days 3 and 7. V shed 10 bases and J shed 8 bases, with 9 bases lying between them. The CDR3 runs to 10 residues. Assay used: immunoSEQ multiplex PCR; TCRdb lists only in-frame clones, some missing. The data show some 21,000 clones, with roughly three quarters seen just once and around 16% held by the top ten. Worth noting for this clone: Its antigen is not known.

The rearrangement joins TRBV23-1 to TRBJ2-1; D not resolved. TRBV23-1 is designated an ORF whose function remains uncertain. Sequenced: CD4+ T cells from PBMCs, cultured in vitro. The TCR was taken from a human donor in good health. CDR3 sequence reads: CATKGDEQFF. In DNA, the CDR3 is TGCGCCACCAAAGGAGATGAGCAGTTCTTC.